What follows are 10 T cell receptor beta chains derived from one specimen sequenced in a study of post-analysis software for immune sequencing data. The study, taken as a whole, reports: TRBV segments more frequent in patients than in controls numbered roughly 5 and included TRBV5-6, TRBV5-1 and TRBV20-1.

The antigens these receptors bind are not known. Unique molecular identifiers were built into the TCR beta cDNA libraries. TCRdb re-called the PCR reads with MiXCR, one entry per CDR3 protein. The sample carries roughly 400,000 distinct CDR3 sequences, approximately 39% recorded once. Sequencing input: blood. These receptors were taken from a girl aged 2-10 years with multiple sclerosis.

V gene TRBV9 combines with J gene TRBJ1-4; D unclear. Deletions cut 3 bases from V and 4 bases from J, with 13 bases between. There are 15 residues in the CDR3. Germline V gene lookup returns CDR1 SGDLS and CDR2 YYNGEE. The CDR3 protein is CASSGGGLGNEKLFF. CDR3 in DNA: TGTGCCAGCAGCGGCGGAGGGCTGGGTAATGAAAAACTGTTTTTT.

The chain employs TRBV12-5 and TRBJ2-5, with D possibly being TRBD1 (5 bases). The end of the DNA is better explained by TRBJ2-7, so the J call may be wrong. CDR3 length equals 14 residues. Germline CDR1 and CDR2: LGHNT and FRNRAP. The CDR3 spells CASGLGGSPDEQYF. In DNA form, the CDR3 reads TGTGCTAGTGGTTTGGGGGGCTCTCCTGACGAGCAGTACTTC.

V usage is TRBV6-5 and J usage is TRBJ1-4, with D possibly being TRBD1 (6 bases). The CDR3 totals 14 residues. V dropped 0 bases and J dropped 8 bases, with 10 bases sitting between them. Germline V gives CDR1 MNHEY, CDR2 SVGAGI. The chain's CDR3 is CASSYSGGGEKLFF. The CDR3 nucleotides are TGTGCCAGCAGTTACTCAGGGGGAGGGGAAAAACTGTTTTTT.

This chain joins TRBV7-3 and TRBJ2-5, with a possible D match to TRBD2 (5 bases). The CDR3 spans 13 residues. The V end lost 11 bases, the J end lost 11 bases, and 24 bases lay between the germline ends. Germline loops: CDR1 SGHTA, CDR2 FQGTGA. CDR3 bases: TGTGCCGAGCCCTTCGAGGCCACTAGGGAGCAGTACTTC. As protein: CAEPFEATREQYF. Based on the CDR3 plus reference TRBV7-3 and TRBJ2-5, the full variable domain is GAGVSQTPSNKVTEKGKYVELRCDPISGHTALYWYRQSLGQGPEFLIYFQGTGAADDSGLPNDRFFAVRPEGSVSTLKIQRTERGDSAVYLCAEPFEATREQYFGPGTRLLVL.

V gene TRBV25-1 combines with J gene TRBJ2-7; 10 bases are a match to TRBD1. Near its end, the DNA agrees better with TRBJ2-4, so the J call may be wrong. The germline V gene encodes CDR1 MGHDK and CDR2 SYGVNS. CDR3 size: 15 residues. CDR3: CASSAVGTGDNIQYF. The CDR3 bases are TGTGCCAGCAGTGCCGTGGGGACAGGGGACAACATTCAGTACTTC.

The sample holds one count of this clonotype. The junction shows a germline mismatch at one end, possibly a read error. This chain uses TRBV4-1 with TRBJ2-2, with unresolved D. Germline V CDR1 and CDR2: MGHRA, YSYEKL. The CDR3 runs 13 residues. In nucleotides, the CDR3 is TGTGCCAGCAGCCAAGTTGGTGTCGGGGAGCTGTTTTTT. Its protein product is CASSQVGVGELFF.

The V call is TRBV5-1, the J call TRBJ1-4, with TRBD1 identical over 7 bases. The CDR3 extends over 14 amino acids. The junction had 5 bases not matched to a gene; V was cut back by 4 bases and J by 5 bases. CDR1 SGHRS and CDR2 YFSETQ come from the germline V gene. CDR3: CASSAGTANEKLFF. The DNA of the CDR3 is TGCGCCAGCAGCGCCGGGACAGCCAATGAAAAACTGTTTTTT.

The rearrangement joins TRBV5-1 to TRBJ1-1; D remains unclear. Germline-derived CDR1 and CDR2 are SGHRS and YFSETQ. The CDR3 is 17 amino acids. V lost 0 bases, J lost 4 bases, and 19 bases lay in between. DNA of the CDR3: TGCGCCAGCAGCTTGGGTGGGGTAACCCTCGTAGGCACTGAAGCTTTCTTT. This sequence encodes CASSLGGVTLVGTEAFF.

This sequence joins TRBV7-6 and TRBJ2-3; tentatively, D is TRBD1 (5 bases). The CDR3 is 15 amino acids. V shed 3 bases and J shed 1 base, with 11 bases lying between them. Germline lookup yields CDR1 SGHVS and CDR2 FNYEAQ. This CDR3 is CASSFRDDGTDTQYF. Here the CDR3 DNA reads TGTGCCAGCAGCTTCAGGGATGACGGCACAGATACGCAGTATTTT.

CDR3 amino acids: CASRRPAGANYGYTF. In DNA, the CDR3 is TGTGCCAGCAGGCGGCCGGCAGGGGCGAACTATGGCTACACCTTC. The V call is TRBV7-2, the J call TRBJ1-2, with D possibly TRBD1 on 6 matching bases. Germline-derived CDR1 and CDR2 are SGHTA and FQGNSA. V was shortened by 6 bases and J by 2 bases, with 16 bases between the two germline ends. The CDR3 covers 15 residues.